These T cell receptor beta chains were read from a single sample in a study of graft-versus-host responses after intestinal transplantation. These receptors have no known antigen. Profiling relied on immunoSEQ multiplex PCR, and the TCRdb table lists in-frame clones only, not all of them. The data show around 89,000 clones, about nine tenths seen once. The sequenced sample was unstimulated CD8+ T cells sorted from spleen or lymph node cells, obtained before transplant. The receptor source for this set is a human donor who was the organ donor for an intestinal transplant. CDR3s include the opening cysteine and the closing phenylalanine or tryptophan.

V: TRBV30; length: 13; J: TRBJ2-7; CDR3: CAWSTDRDYEQYF
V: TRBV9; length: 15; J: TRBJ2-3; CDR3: CASSVSGGDLDTQYF
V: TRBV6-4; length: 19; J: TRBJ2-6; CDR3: CASSDARDRALPGANVLTF
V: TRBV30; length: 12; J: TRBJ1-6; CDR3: CAWSVGGSPLHF
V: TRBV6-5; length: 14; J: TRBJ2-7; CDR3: CASSYDGGSYEQYF
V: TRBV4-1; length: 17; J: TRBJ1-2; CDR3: CASSQGLTGTANYGYTF
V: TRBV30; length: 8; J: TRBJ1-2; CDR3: CALNGYTF
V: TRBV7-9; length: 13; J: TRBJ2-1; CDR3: CASSSVLENEQFF
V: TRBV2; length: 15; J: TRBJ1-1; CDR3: CASTEEEGMRTEAFF
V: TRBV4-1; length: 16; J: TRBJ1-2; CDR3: CASSQDLQGFPDGYTF
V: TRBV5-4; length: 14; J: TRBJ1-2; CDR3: CASSIRKGHDGYTF
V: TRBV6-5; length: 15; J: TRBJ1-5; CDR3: CASSPIVGANQPQHF
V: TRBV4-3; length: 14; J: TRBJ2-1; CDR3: CASSLGGSGNEQFF
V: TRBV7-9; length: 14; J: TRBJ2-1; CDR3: CASSLGLKYNEQFF
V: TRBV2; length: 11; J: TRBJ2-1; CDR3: CASSAGNEQFF
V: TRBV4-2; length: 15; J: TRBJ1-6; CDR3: CASSQDQGVSSPLHF
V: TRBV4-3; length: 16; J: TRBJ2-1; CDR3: CASSHVAGEVNNEQFF
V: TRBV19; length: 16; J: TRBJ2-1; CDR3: CASSPWALSSYNEQFF
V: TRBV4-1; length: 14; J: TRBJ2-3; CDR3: CASSLSKGSDTQYF
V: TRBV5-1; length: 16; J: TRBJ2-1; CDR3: CASRGSTAWVINEQFF
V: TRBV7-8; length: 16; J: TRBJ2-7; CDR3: CASSPTGQDGTYEQYF
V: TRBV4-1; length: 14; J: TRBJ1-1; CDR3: CASSTGQGKTEAFF
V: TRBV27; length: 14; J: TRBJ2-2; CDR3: CASSPGGATGELFF
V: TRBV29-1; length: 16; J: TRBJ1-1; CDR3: CSVVHRTGPMNTEAFF
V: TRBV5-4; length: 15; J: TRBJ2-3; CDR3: CASRLAGGWTDTQYF
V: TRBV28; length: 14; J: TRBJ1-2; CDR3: CASSLWTANYGYTF
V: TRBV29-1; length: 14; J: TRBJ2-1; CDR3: CSASNPGGYNEQFF
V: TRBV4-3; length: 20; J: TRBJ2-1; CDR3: CASSQDGLSSPPGGLNEQFF
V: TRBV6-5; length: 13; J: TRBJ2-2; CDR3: CASSYAASGELFF
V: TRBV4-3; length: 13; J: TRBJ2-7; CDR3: CASSQRALAEQYF